The 9 T cell receptor beta chains in this list originate from one sample, sequenced in a study of shared clonotypes between healthy human individuals. TCRdb keeps only in-frame clones here, not all; method: immunoSEQ multiplex PCR. The sample has roughly 2.5 million clones, 90% to 95% seen once. Sequencing was done on a sample of naive CD4+ T cells sorted from blood. Subset: CD45RA+ positively selected. These TCRs come from a man aged 18-30 years in good health.

As for this clone: Other DNA sequences within the sample encode an identical CDR3. This chain joins TRBV5-1 and TRBJ2-5, with 7 bases fitting TRBD2. This CDR3 comprises 15 residues. With 4 bases clipped from V and 2 bases from J, the junction kept 8 bases outside the gene matches. Germline CDR1 is SGHRS and CDR2 is YFSETQ. CDR3 DNA: TGCGCCAGCAGCCGAACGGGGGGTGGTCAAGAGACCCAGTACTTC. This translates into CASSRTGGGQETQYF.

Regarding this clone: The same CDR3 is also encoded by other DNA sequences in this sample. The chain uses TRBV9 and TRBJ2-3; tentatively, D is TRBD2 (6 bases). With 1 base removed from V and 3 bases from J, the gap between germline ends came to 6 bases. CDR3 length: 13 amino acids. Germline V gene data show CDR1 as SGDLS and CDR2 as YYNGEE. The CDR3 spells CASSVRGTDTQYF. CDR3 sequence (DNA): TGTGCCAGCAGCGTACGGGGGACAGATACGCAGTATTTT. Based on the CDR3 plus reference TRBV9 and TRBJ2-3, the full variable domain is DSGVTQTPKHLITATGQRVTLRCSPRSGDLSVYWYQQSLDQGLQFLIQYYNGEERAKGNILERFSAQQFPDLHSELNLSSLELGDSALYFCASSVRGTDTQYFGPGTRLTVL.

A word on this clone: This CDR3 is also generated by other DNA sequences in the sample. The chain employs TRBV10-3 and TRBJ2-5, with D maybe TRBD2 (6 bases). Germline V gives CDR1 ENHRY, CDR2 SYGVKD. Trimming shortened V by 10 bases and J by 2 bases, and 11 bases separated the two germline ends. The CDR3 has 12 amino acids. The CDR3 loop is CASTGGQETQYF. The CDR3 DNA follows: TGTGCCAGCACCGGAGGGCAAGAGACCCAGTACTTC.

The CDR3 DNA reads TGTGCCTGGAGTGTACGGGGGGTCGGCGGGCAGCAGTATTTT. This sequence encodes CAWSVRGVGGQQYF. The chain recombines TRBV30 with TRBJ2-3; 7 bases map to TRBD2. CDR3 length: 14 amino acids. Germline CDR1 reads GTSNPN; CDR2 reads SVGIG (reference sequence). With V trimmed by 0 bases and J by 11 bases, 11 bases remained unmatched.

The rearrangement uses TRBV14 and TRBJ2-1; 8 nucleotides line up with TRBD2. The CDR3 covers 16 residues. CDR1 and CDR2 from the germline V gene are SGHDN and FVKESK. J was trimmed by 2 bases and V by 2 bases; bases with no gene match: 5. The CDR3 here is CASSQLREGAYNEQFF. The CDR3 DNA is TGTGCCAGCAGCCAATTACGGGAGGGGGCCTACAATGAGCAGTTCTTC.

For this clone: At the DNA level, this CDR3 is encoded by other sequences in the same sample as well. This sequence joins TRBV5-1 and TRBJ2-1; TRBD2 matches at 8 bases. V was pared by 4 bases and J by 1 base, with 4 bases of the junction left unmatched. This CDR3 has 15 residues. The germline CDR1 and CDR2 sequences are SGHRS and YFSETQ. CDR3 in DNA: TGCGCCAGCAGCCTGGAGCGGGGGTCCTACAATGAGCAGTTCTTC. Amino acids: CASSLERGSYNEQFF.

In the case of this clone: The sample contains more than one DNA sequence encoding this CDR3. The chain joins TRBV15 to TRBJ2-7; no reliable D call. Per the germline V gene, CDR1 is LNHNV and CDR2 is YYDKDF (reference sequence). V lost 0 bases and J 1 base, leaving 7 bases between the germline ends. This CDR3 region has 14 residues. CDR3 sequence reads: CATSREAGSYEQYF. The CDR3 DNA sequence: TGTGCCACCAGCAGAGAGGCTGGATCCTACGAGCAGTACTTC.

The chain has TRBV4-1 and TRBJ2-5; D possibly corresponds to TRBD2 (5 bases). Germline V gene sequence: CDR1 MGHRA, CDR2 YSYEKL. V was shortened by 1 base and J by 5 bases, with 14 bases between the two germline ends. There are 15 residues in the CDR3. The CDR3 DNA reads as TGCGCCAGCAGCCAAGTCAGTACTAGGCTGGAGACCCAGTACTTC. Translation: CASSQVSTRLETQYF.

The V and J genes are TRBV6-1 and TRBJ2-6; TRBD1 agrees at 8 bases. Trimming removed 3 bases from V and 0 bases from J; junction bases left unmatched: 10. The germline V gene has CDR1 MNHNS and CDR2 SASEGT. This CDR3 has 19 amino acids. DNA of the CDR3: TGTGCCAGCAGTGATCCTCTCGGGACAGGATACTCTGGGGCCAACGTCCTGACTTTC. Protein sequence: CASSDPLGTGYSGANVLTF.